The 9 T cell receptor beta chains given below trace back to one sample, sequenced in a study of T-cell reconstitution after alpha-beta-depleted transplantation in children. Unique molecular identifiers were incorporated during preparation of the TCRbeta library. A single record per CDR3 protein comes from TCRdb applying MiXCR to the PCR reads. The table lists hundreds of thousands of distinct CDR3 sequences, about 12% of them singletons. The sequencing used PBMCs, collected before TCRalphabeta/CD19-depleted stem cell transplant. The source of these receptors is a girl aged 2-10 years with congenital amegakaryocytic thrombocytopenia, due to receive a stem cell transplant.

Worth noting for this clonotype: Just one base apart from a much larger clone, this may be a read error. J is TRBJ1-5 and V is TRBV20-1, with 8 bases matching TRBD1. The CDR3 contains 13 residues. V gave up 4 bases and J gave up 5 bases; unmatched junction bases: 4. Germline assignment: CDR1 DFQATT and CDR2 SNEGSKA (reference sequence). The CDR3 DNA follows: TGCAGTGCTACTGAACAGGGGGATCAGCCCCAGCATTTT. Its translation is CSATEQGDQPQHF.

This clonotype was found a few times. V is TRBV10-3 and J is TRBJ2-1, with D uncertain. Trimming pared 7 bases from V and 6 bases from J, leaving 10 bases between. The CDR3 runs to 12 residues. Per the germline V gene, CDR1 is ENHRY and CDR2 is SYGVKD. The CDR3 loop reads CAINSPSNEQFF. The CDR3 DNA reads as TGTGCCATCAACTCTCCTAGCAATGAGCAGTTCTTC.

This clonotype came up many times. This rearrangement joins TRBV7-9 to TRBJ2-3, with D uncertain. This CDR3 is 12 amino acids long. In germline, CDR1 is SEHNR, CDR2 FQNEAQ (reference sequence). The V end lost 5 bases, the J end lost 2 bases, and 5 bases lay between the germline ends. The CDR3: CASSKDTDTQYF. DNA of the CDR3: TGTGCCAGCAGCAAGGACACAGATACGCAGTATTTT.

This clonotype occurred many times. One end of the junction fails to match germline, which may point to a read error. The chain joins TRBV11-2 to TRBJ2-3; TRBD1 aligns across 8 bases. Germline CDR1 and CDR2: SGHAT and FQNNGV. This CDR3 region has 14 residues. The CDR3 loop reads CASSLGGTGLVPSF. The DNA of the CDR3 is TGTGCCAGCAGCTTAGGGGGGACAGGTTTAGTTCCGTCCTTT.

This clonotype showed up many times. V usage is TRBV20-1 and J usage is TRBJ2-1; TRBD2 aligns across 9 bases. CDR1 DFQATT and CDR2 SNEGSKA come from the germline V gene (reference sequence). V was pared by 3 bases and J by 9 bases, with 9 bases of the junction left unmatched. The length of the CDR3 is 14 residues. CDR3 coding DNA: TGCAGTGCTAGTAGGCTAGCGGGATTTACTGAGCAGTTCTTC. Its translation is CSASRLAGFTEQFF.

The V and J genes are TRBV20-1 and TRBJ2-5; 14 bases are shared with TRBD2. This CDR3 has 19 amino acids. J was trimmed by 1 base and V by 3 bases; bases with no gene match: 13. From germline, CDR1 is DFQATT and CDR2 SNEGSKA (reference sequence). CDR3 coding DNA: TGCAGTGCTAGCAAGCCGGGGACTAGCGGGAGAGTCAGCCAAGAGACCCAGTACTTC. It specifies CSASKPGTSGRVSQETQYF.

This chain connects TRBV5-1 to TRBJ2-5, with 8 bases identical to TRBD1. The CDR3 length is 15 residues. Germline V lookup: CDR1 SGHRS, CDR2 YFSETQ. Trimming removed 4 bases from V and 5 bases from J; junction bases left unmatched: 10. The CDR3 region is CASSLRDRPGETQYF. The CDR3 coding sequence is TGCGCCAGCAGCCTCCGGGACAGGCCAGGCGAGACCCAGTACTTC.

At least ten counts were recorded for this clonotype. The chain uses TRBV5-4 and TRBJ1-1; 7 bases align to TRBD1. J gave up 11 bases and V 4 bases, and 29 bases lay outside the gene matches. The CDR3 covers 19 residues. CDR1 is SGHNT, CDR2 YYREEE, per germline (reference sequence). The CDR3 DNA reads TGTGCCAGCAGCGTTGGGATCGTTGCAGGGGGGTACGCGCCAAACCTGGCTTTCTTT. Translated: CASSVGIVAGGYAPNLAFF.

The rearrangement uses TRBV4-2 and TRBJ2-3, with 7 bases lining up with TRBD1. The germline V gene encodes CDR1 LGHNA and CDR2 YNFKEQ. With V trimmed by 1 base and J by 0 bases, 4 bases remained unmatched. CDR3 length: 16 amino acids. Here the CDR3 DNA reads TGTGCCAGCAGCCAAGTAGGGGGCGGGAGCACAGATACGCAGTATTTT. Translation gives CASSQVGGGSTDTQYF.